What follows are 27 T cell receptor beta chains derived from one specimen sequenced in a study of T cell repertoires in cytomegalovirus infection. TCRdb fed the reads into MiXCR, producing one record per CDR3 protein. The data contain about 250,000 distinct CDR3 sequences, around an eighth of them singletons. Sequenced material: PBMCs. These receptor sequences come from a human donor in good health (CMV status not recorded). Some clones in this sample may be carry-over from other donors' samples.

This clonotype appeared a few times. The genes are TRBV29-1 and TRBJ1-5; 9 bases line up with TRBD1. There are 15 residues in the CDR3. CDR1 and CDR2 (germline): SQVTM, ANQGSEA. The V and J ends lost 7 bases and 2 bases, in that order; junction bases with no gene match: 9. The CDR3 reads CSASTGGGGNQPQHF. The CDR3 bases are TGCAGCGCCTCAACAGGGGGCGGGGGCAATCAGCCCCAGCATTTT.

In this sample, this clonotype turned up many times. The chain joins TRBV7-2 to TRBJ1-1; unclear D gene. From germline, CDR1 is SGHTA and CDR2 FQGNSA. The CDR3 totals 14 residues. The germline V and J ends were trimmed by 5 bases and 5 bases, with 15 bases remaining between them. CDR3 residues: CASSTSLERTEAFF. The CDR3 DNA reads TGTGCCAGCAGCACTTCGCTCGAGAGGACTGAAGCTTTCTTT.

This clonotype was found a few times. The rearrangement links TRBV5-1 to TRBJ2-7; the D is unclear. Germline CDR1 SGHRS, CDR2 YFSETQ. Trimming shortened V by 3 bases and J by 0 bases, and 19 bases separated the two germline ends. CDR3 length equals 17 residues. The CDR3 bases are TGCGCCAGCAGCTCAACCTTAATGACGGCTAGCTCCTACGAGCAGTACTTC. This gives the protein CASSSTLMTASSYEQYF.

This clonotype was recorded at least ten times. The chain joins TRBV7-2 to TRBJ2-7; 10 nucleotides match TRBD2. V gave up 2 bases and J gave up 4 bases; unmatched junction bases: 11. The CDR3 covers 17 residues. CDR1 and CDR2 (germline): SGHTA, FQGNSA. The CDR3 reads CASSLIAGGPLVYEQYF. CDR3 sequence (DNA): TGTGCCAGCAGCTTAATAGCGGGAGGCCCGCTTGTTTACGAGCAGTACTTC.

This clonotype was seen repeatedly, ten times or more. The genes are TRBV19 and TRBJ1-1; 9 positions match TRBD1. Unmatched junction bases numbered 3, after V lost 5 bases and J lost 2 bases. The germline CDR1 and CDR2 sequences are LNHDA and SQIVND (reference sequence). CDR3 length: 14 amino acids. CDR3 coding DNA: TGTGCCAGTAGTGCGGACAGGGGCAACACTGAAGCTTTCTTT. It encodes CASSADRGNTEAFF.

A note on this clonotype: The limits of the CDR3 on the DNA are not certain, so only TCRdb's listed CDR3 is given. The chain uses TRBV28 and TRBJ2-1; the table calls TRBD2, which could not be checked here. The CDR3 length equals 15 residues, ends included. Germline assignment: CDR1 MDHEN and CDR2 SYDVKM. CDR3 sequence: CGTTVAGSSYNEQFF.

This clonotype was counted at least ten times. The CDR3 region is CASSLGGTVYNEQFF. The CDR3 region has the DNA TGCGCCAGCAGCTTGGGGGGGACAGTTTACAATGAGCAGTTCTTC. The V gene is TRBV5-1, the J gene TRBJ2-1; TRBD1 matches at 7 bases. The CDR3 spans 15 residues. V shed 0 bases, J shed 4 bases, and the junction held 4 bases outside the gene matches. The germline V gene has CDR1 SGHRS and CDR2 YFSETQ.

The CDR3 spells CSWGNTEAFF. For the CDR3, the DNA is TGCAGTTGGGGGAACACTGAAGCTTTCTTT. The V and J genes are TRBV29-1 and TRBJ1-1; D not resolved. Germline V CDR1 and CDR2: SQVTM, ANQGSEA. CDR3 length equals 10 residues.

The chain links TRBV10-2 to TRBJ1-2, with a tentative D call TRBD1 (5 bases). Trimming stripped 0 bases from V and 2 bases from J, with 13 bases between. Germline V lookup: CDR1 WSHSY, CDR2 SAAADI. There are 16 residues in the CDR3. CDR3 in amino acids: CASSESRSGTNYGYTF. The CDR3 coding sequence is TGCGCCAGCAGTGAGTCGAGGTCAGGGACCAACTATGGCTACACCTTC.

This clonotype was observed a few times. This chain links TRBV12-3 or TRBV12-4 with TRBJ2-1, with 10 bases fitting TRBD2. V lost 5 bases and J lost 2; bases outside the gene matches: 12. The length of the CDR3 is 18 residues. The CDR3 protein is CASSQQGLASIAYNEQFF. The CDR3 DNA is TGTGCCAGCAGTCAGCAGGGACTAGCGAGTATCGCCTACAATGAGCAGTTCTTC.

This clonotype came up a few times. The chain is built from TRBV5-6 and TRBJ2-1, with D unresolved. The CDR3 has 17 amino acids. With 0 bases removed from V and 0 bases from J, the gap between germline ends came to 13 bases. CDR1 SGHDT and CDR2 YYEEEE come from the germline V gene. CDR3 coding DNA: TGTGCCAGCAGCTTGGGTACCGGCTCGAGCTCCTACAATGAGCAGTTCTTC. Its translation: CASSLGTGSSSYNEQFF. The variable domain in full, with the rest retrieved from reference TRBV5-6 and TRBJ2-1, is DAGVTQSPTHLIKTRGQQVTLRCSPKSGHDTVSWYQQALGQGPQFIFQYYEEEERQRGNFPDRFSGHQFPNYSSELNVNALLLGDSALYLCASSLGTGSSSYNEQFFGPGTRLTVL.

This clonotype was recorded many times. The rearrangement joins TRBV7-2 to TRBJ2-2, with a weak D call TRBD1 (6 bases). Germline-derived CDR1 and CDR2 are SGHTA and FQGNSA. Deletions cut 1 base from V and 1 base from J, with 10 bases between. The CDR3 totals 16 residues. The CDR3 sequence is CASSLVGRGNTGELFF. CDR3 bases: TGTGCCAGCAGCTTAGTAGGCAGGGGGAACACCGGGGAGCTGTTTTTT.

This clonotype was observed a handful of times. CDR3 sequence: CASSYTRPVNTGELFF. The DNA for the CDR3 is TGTGCCAGCAGTTACACCAGGCCCGTTAACACCGGGGAGCTGTTTTTT. The V gene is TRBV6-2 or TRBV6-3, the J gene TRBJ2-2; the D is unclear. The germline CDR1 and CDR2 sequences are MNHEY and SVGEGT. Between the trimmed V and J ends, which lost 2 bases and 2 bases, there was a span of 12 bases. This CDR3 region has 16 residues.

This clonotype has ten or more counts. The rearrangement uses TRBV7-3 and TRBJ1-1; D possibly corresponds to TRBD1 (6 bases). The V and J ends lost 5 bases and 1 base respectively, with 14 bases between them. This CDR3 region has 15 residues. CDR1 and CDR2 (germline): SGHTA, FQGTGA. The CDR3: CASSLRGAGNTEAFF. The CDR3 DNA is TGTGCCAGCAGCCTCCGGGGGGCCGGGAACACTGAAGCTTTCTTT.

At least ten counts were recorded for this clonotype. The chain employs TRBV7-2 and TRBJ2-3; 10 bases line up with TRBD2. CDR3 length: 14 amino acids. Per germline, CDR1 SGHTA and CDR2 FQGNSA. Trimming cost V 8 bases and J 1 base; bases outside gene matches: 3. CDR3 DNA sequence: TGTGCCAGCCGCCTAGCGGGGGGCACAGATACGCAGTATTTT. Translated, it gives CASRLAGGTDTQYF.

This clonotype came up a few times. The genes are TRBV19 and TRBJ2-1, with 11 bases fitting TRBD2. The CDR3 has 17 amino acids. Germline V gives CDR1 LNHDA, CDR2 SQIVND (reference sequence). The ends lost 5 bases at V and 7 bases at J; junction bases unmatched: 13. The CDR3 DNA reads TGTGCCAGTAGTTCACCTCCCCCCGGGACTAGCGGAAATGAGCAGTTCTTC. This sequence encodes CASSSPPPGTSGNEQFF.

This clonotype was seen only a few times. This chain links TRBV14 with TRBJ2-3; D ambiguous. Germline V gene lookup returns CDR1 SGHDN and CDR2 FVKESK. CDR3 length equals 13 residues. V lost 5 bases and J lost 3, with 9 bases in between. CDR3: CASSSLVTDTQYF. CDR3 sequence (DNA): TGTGCCAGCAGCTCCCTTGTAACAGATACGCAGTATTTT.

Only a few counts were recorded for this clonotype. The rearrangement links TRBV7-3 to TRBJ2-1; D may match TRBD1 or TRBD2 (5 bases each). Germline CDR1 reads SGHTA; CDR2 reads FQGTGA. The CDR3 is 14 amino acids. Trimming shortened V by 2 bases and J by 9 bases, and 14 bases separated the two germline ends. The CDR3 loop is CASSLFPGAIEQFF. Here the CDR3 DNA reads TGTGCCAGCAGCTTATTCCCCGGGGCTATTGAGCAGTTCTTC.

The chain joins TRBV20-1 to TRBJ2-7; TRBD2 aligns across 9 bases. Germline V lookup: CDR1 DFQATT, CDR2 SNEGSKA (reference sequence). V trimming: 1 base; J trimming: 1 base; junction bases outside the gene matches: 5. This CDR3 contains 15 residues. The CDR3 is CSARAGAGGSYEQYF. Here the CDR3 DNA reads TGCAGTGCTAGAGCTGGGGCGGGAGGGTCCTACGAGCAGTACTTC.

The sample holds a few counts of this clonotype. The genes are TRBV28 and TRBJ2-2; TRBD2 might be the D (5 bases). V lost 6 bases to trimming and J lost 1 base, with 9 bases between them. The germline CDR1 and CDR2 sequences are MDHEN and SYDVKM. The length of the CDR3 is 14 residues. CDR3 sequence (DNA): TGTGCCAGCAGACCCCGGGGGAACACCGGGGAGCTGTTTTTT. It codes for CASRPRGNTGELFF. The full variable domain, its missing parts supplied by reference TRBV28 and TRBJ2-2, is DVKVTQSSRYLVKRTGEKVFLECVQDMDHENMFWYRQDPGLGLRLIYFSYDVKMKEKGDIPEGYSVSREKKERFSLILESASTNQTSMYLCASRPRGNTGELFFGEGSRLTVL.

This clonotype was counted many times. V gene TRBV7-3 combines with J gene TRBJ1-2; 7 bases fit TRBD1. CDR1 is SGHTA and CDR2 is FQGTGA in the germline V gene. The CDR3 covers 12 residues. Trimming cost V 2 bases and J 8 bases; bases outside gene matches: 2. The CDR3 coding sequence is TGTGCCAGCAGCTTATCAGGGGGAGGCTACACCTTC. Its translation: CASSLSGGGYTF. Variable domain in full (rest from reference TRBV7-3 and TRBJ1-2): GAGVSQTPSNKVTEKGKYVELRCDPISGHTALYWYRQSLGQGPEFLIYFQGTGAADDSGLPNDRFFAVRPEGSVSTLKIQRTERGDSAVYLCASSLSGGGYTFGSGTRLTVV.

This clonotype was detected ten times or more. The V and J genes are TRBV7-2 and TRBJ2-7; D is uncertain. The CDR3 spans 13 residues. V gave up 1 base and J gave up 5 bases, with 9 bases separating them. Germline V CDR1 and CDR2: SGHTA, FQGNSA. The CDR3 DNA reads as TGTGCCAGCAGCTTAGTACGTGAGGACGAGCAGTACTTC. Protein sequence: CASSLVREDEQYF.

This clonotype has ten or more counts. The chain uses TRBV7-9 and TRBJ2-1; weak D call: TRBD2 (5 bases). This CDR3 is 11 amino acids long. V lost 7 bases and J lost 8, with 9 bases in between. The germline V gene encodes CDR1 SEHNR and CDR2 FQNEAQ (reference sequence). As DNA, the CDR3 is TGTGCCAGCACCCAGAGGGATGAGCAGTTCTTC. Translating gives CASTQRDEQFF.

This clonotype was detected ten times or more. The chain recombines TRBV7-2 with TRBJ1-1; no reliable D call. Per germline, CDR1 SGHTA and CDR2 FQGNSA. CDR3 length: 13 amino acids. Trimming took 2 bases from V and 4 from J, leaving 8 bases between them. The CDR3 here is CASSLSVSTEAFF. Written as DNA, the CDR3 is TGTGCCAGCAGCTTATCCGTGAGCACTGAAGCTTTCTTT. The whole variable domain, remainder taken from reference TRBV7-2 and TRBJ1-1, is GAGVSQSPSNKVTEKGKDVELRCDPISGHTALYWYRQSLGQGLEFLIYFQGNSAPDKSGLPSDRFSAERTGGSVSTLTIQRTQQEDSAVYLCASSLSVSTEAFFGQGTRLTVV.

The V call is TRBV18, the J call TRBJ1-4; TRBD1 might be the D (5 bases). Germline V gene lookup returns CDR1 KGHSH and CDR2 LQKENI. The V gene lost 2 bases and the J gene lost 5 bases, with 6 bases spanning the gap. This CDR3 is built from 13 residues. The CDR3 is CASSPDSNEKLFF. The CDR3 coding sequence is TGTGCCAGCTCACCAGACAGCAATGAAAAACTGTTTTTT.

This clonotype showed up many times. The rearrangement joins TRBV7-2 to TRBJ2-7, with D unresolved. Trimming left V 5 bases short and J 5 bases short, with 10 bases between. The CDR3 runs 12 residues. Germline V gene data show CDR1 as SGHTA and CDR2 as FQGNSA. CDR3 region: CASSPQENEQYF. DNA for the CDR3: TGTGCCAGCAGCCCCCAGGAGAACGAGCAGTACTTC.

This clonotype was observed a handful of times. V and J are TRBV11-2 and TRBJ1-1; 9 bases map to TRBD1. J lost 5 bases, V lost 5 bases, and 9 bases had no gene match. Germline V gene data show CDR1 as SGHAT and CDR2 as FQNNGV. The CDR3 loop spans 15 amino acids. In nucleotides, the CDR3 is TGTGCCAGCAGCCTGTGGACAGGGGAAGGGACTGAAGCTTTCTTT. Its translation: CASSLWTGEGTEAFF.